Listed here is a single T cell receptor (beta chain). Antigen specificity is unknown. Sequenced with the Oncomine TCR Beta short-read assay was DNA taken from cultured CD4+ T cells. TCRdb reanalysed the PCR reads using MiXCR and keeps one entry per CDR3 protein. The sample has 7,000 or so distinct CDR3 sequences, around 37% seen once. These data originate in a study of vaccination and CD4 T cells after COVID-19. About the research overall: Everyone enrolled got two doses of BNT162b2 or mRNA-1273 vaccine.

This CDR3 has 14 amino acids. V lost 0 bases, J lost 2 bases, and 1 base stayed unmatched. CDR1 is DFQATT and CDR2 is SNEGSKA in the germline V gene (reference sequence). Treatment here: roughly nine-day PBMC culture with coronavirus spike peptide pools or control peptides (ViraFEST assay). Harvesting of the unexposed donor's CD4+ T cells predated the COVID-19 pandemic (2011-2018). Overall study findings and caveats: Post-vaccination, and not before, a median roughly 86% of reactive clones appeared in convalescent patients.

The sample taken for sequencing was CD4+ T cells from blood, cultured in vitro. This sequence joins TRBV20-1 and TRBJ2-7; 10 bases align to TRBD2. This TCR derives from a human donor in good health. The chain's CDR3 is CSAREAGGPYEQYF. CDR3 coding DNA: TGCAGTGCTAGAGAAGCGGGGGGGCCCTACGAGCAGTACTTC.